Listed here are 13 T cell receptor beta chains from one sample, sequenced in a study of T cells in Graves' hyperthyroidism and ophthalmopathy. Researchers amplified the TCR beta CDR3 regions from RNA transcripts. RT-PCR in the first round (using the HTBI primer set) targeted the TCR CDR3. TCRdb recomputed calls from the multiplex PCR reads with MiXCR, one row per CDR3 protein. The sample lists 500,000 to 700,000 distinct CDR3 sequences; approximately 16% were seen once. Source material: blood. Source of these receptors: a woman in her late teens or twenties with Graves' hyperthyroidism.

The chain is built from TRBV29-1 and TRBJ1-5; D is perhaps TRBD1 (5 bases). CDR3 length: 13 residues. Germline values: CDR1 SQVTM, CDR2 ANQGSEA. V lost 4 bases to trimming and J lost 6 bases, with 13 bases between them. The CDR3 sequence: CSVGGVLGQPQHF. Written as DNA, the CDR3 is TGCAGCGTTGGAGGGGTGCTCGGTCAGCCCCAGCATTTT.

This clonotype appeared many times. The chain has TRBV30 and TRBJ1-1; 9 bases agree with TRBD1. The V and J ends lost 3 bases and 3 bases, in that order; junction bases with no gene match: 14. Germline V lookup: CDR1 GTSNPN, CDR2 SVGIG (reference sequence). CDR3 length equals 17 residues. The CDR3 is CAWSGAVNRGRDTEAFF. The CDR3 nucleotides are TGTGCCTGGAGCGGAGCTGTGAACAGGGGGCGCGACACTGAAGCTTTCTTT.

V gene TRBV28 combines with J gene TRBJ1-2; TRBD1 matches 7 bases. Looked up from germline, CDR1 is MDHEN and CDR2 is SYDVKM. The CDR3 sequence is 17 residues long. V lost 5 bases, J lost 5 bases, and 17 bases stayed unmatched. Here the CDR3 reads CASSPATRQGDYYGYTF. The DNA for the CDR3 is TGTGCCAGCAGTCCTGCCACTCGACAGGGAGATTATTATGGCTACACCTTC.

There are a few counts of this clonotype. The rearrangement uses TRBV4-1 and TRBJ2-3, with D maybe TRBD2 (6 bases). CDR1 is MGHRA and CDR2 is YSYEKL in the germline V gene. CDR3 length: 15 amino acids. Trimming shortened V by 7 bases and J by 0 bases, and 14 bases separated the two germline ends. The CDR3, as DNA: TGCGCCAGCAAGAAAAGCGGGTCTAGCACAGATACGCAGTATTTT. The encoded protein is CASKKSGSSTDTQYF.

The rearrangement links TRBV15 to TRBJ1-5; TRBD1 matches 7 bases. This CDR3 has 15 amino acids. The V segment lost 0 bases and the J segment 6 bases; nucleotides outside the gene matches: 5. CDR1 and CDR2 from the germline V gene are LNHNV and YYDKDF (reference sequence). The CDR3 is CATSRDRGGSQPQHF. DNA for the CDR3: TGTGCCACCAGCAGAGATCGAGGGGGCAGTCAGCCCCAGCATTTT.

This clonotype was recorded many times. The chain recombines TRBV27 with TRBJ2-5; 11 nucleotides line up with TRBD2. Germline trimming cut 3 bases from V and 4 bases from J; bases unmatched to any gene: 4. Germline assignment: CDR1 MNHEY and CDR2 SMNVEV (reference sequence). The length of the CDR3 is 15 residues. CDR3 DNA: TGTGCCAGCAGTTTTAGCGGGAGGGCCCCAGAGACCCAGTACTTC. Its translation is CASSFSGRAPETQYF.

This clonotype was recorded many times. V usage is TRBV28 and J usage is TRBJ2-2; D is unresolved. Germline CDR1 reads MDHEN; CDR2 reads SYDVKM. The V and J ends lost 6 bases and 4 bases respectively, with 6 bases between them. CDR3 length: 12 residues. The CDR3 spells CASSLRTGELFF. The CDR3 DNA sequence: TGTGCCAGCAGCTTACGCACCGGGGAGCTGTTTTTT.

This clonotype was picked up a small number of times. The chain couples TRBV6-1 to TRBJ2-2, with TRBD2 matching 13 bases. V trimming: 4 bases; J trimming: 0 bases; junction bases outside the gene matches: 5. The CDR3 runs 18 residues. Germline CDR1 and CDR2: MNHNS and SASEGT. In DNA form, the CDR3 reads TGTGCCAGCAGTGGAGGACTAGCGGGGGCCGCGAACACCGGGGAGCTGTTTTTT. It encodes CASSGGLAGAANTGELFF.

This rearrangement joins TRBV12-3 or TRBV12-4 to TRBJ1-2; D unresolved. The CDR3 spans 12 residues. The V gene lost 2 bases and the J gene lost 8 bases, with 9 bases spanning the gap. The CDR3 bases are TGTGCCAGCAGTTTAACCCCTGGGGGCTACACCTTC. Amino acid sequence: CASSLTPGGYTF.

This clonotype was observed at least ten times. The chain joins TRBV28 to TRBJ2-7, with D uncertain. V was clipped by 6 bases and J by 2 bases, with 5 bases between them. The CDR3 contains 11 residues. The germline gives CDR1 MDHEN, CDR2 SYDVKM. Here the CDR3 reads CASSPAYEQYF. As DNA, the CDR3 is TGTGCCAGCAGCCCTGCCTACGAGCAGTACTTC.

Regarding this clonotype: A much larger clone differs from this one at a single base, so this may be a read error. This chain connects TRBV12-3 or TRBV12-4 to TRBJ1-1; 7 positions agree with TRBD1. With 7 bases clipped from V and 0 bases from J, the junction kept 11 bases outside the gene matches. This CDR3 contains 16 residues. The CDR3 here is CASIRTGQQMNTEAFF. The CDR3 region has the DNA TGTGCCAGCATCCGTACGGGACAGCAAATGAACACTGAAGCTTTCTTT.

This clonotype was detected ten times or more. This rearrangement joins TRBV11-2 to TRBJ2-1; TRBD2 aligns across 7 bases. Germline assignment: CDR1 SGHAT and CDR2 FQNNGV. Trimming removed 1 base from V and 3 bases from J; junction bases left unmatched: 3. This CDR3 has 15 residues. CDR3 DNA sequence: TGTGCCAGCAGCTTAGGCGGGGGACTCTACAATGAGCAGTTCTTC. Its protein is CASSLGGGLYNEQFF.

This chain links TRBV19 with TRBJ2-7, with 7 bases identical to TRBD1. Losses at the gene ends were 3 bases for V and 0 bases for J; bases not matched to a gene: 5. The CDR3 runs 15 residues. Germline V CDR1 and CDR2: LNHDA, SQIVND (reference sequence). The CDR3 nucleotides are TGTGCCAGTAGTATGGGGGCAGGGGGCTCCTACGAGCAGTACTTC. Residues: CASSMGAGGSYEQYF.